This TCR beta chain came from a study of cytomegalovirus exposure and HLA in healthy donors. The study ran its PCR with 60 Vbeta and 13 Jbeta primers. The data were produced by immunoSEQ multiplex PCR, yet TCRdb's version contains in-frame clones alone and is incomplete. The sample table includes 120,000 to 150,000 clones. V shed 0 bases and J shed 1 base, with 9 bases lying between them. CDR1 and CDR2 (germline): SGHDN, FVKESK. The CDR3 length is 15 residues. This TCR was sampled from a woman between 18 and 29 years old in good health and CMV-seronegative. The chain couples TRBV14 to TRBJ2-5; unclear D gene. Material: PBMCs. The CDR3 region is CASSQERHFQETQYF. CDR3 bases: TGTGCCAGCAGCCAAGAGCGCCACTTCCAAGAGACCCAGTACTTC.